The TCR beta chain under discussion was sequenced for a study of post-analysis software for immune sequencing data. Study summary: Included among the disease courses, which were recorded for the cohort, were relapsing-remitting, secondary progressive and progressive-relapsing multiple sclerosis.

Germline CDR1 is SQVTM and CDR2 is ANQGSEA. Trimming stripped 3 bases from V and 6 bases from J, with 11 bases between. The CDR3 runs 12 residues. TCR beta libraries were prepared from cDNA with unique molecular identifiers. TCRdb ran MiXCR on the PCR reads and lists one entry per CDR3 protein. The sample shows more than 500,000 distinct CDR3 sequences, approximately 31% of them seen only once. Details on this clonotype: The target antigen is unknown.

The study's findings and limits: Patients had higher frequencies than controls of roughly five TRBV segments, including TRBV5-6, TRBV5-1 and TRBV20-1. Normalized Chao1 diversity was significantly reduced in patients versus controls. Samples prepared in the same batch strongly co-clustered by F measure.

Material: blood. The source is a girl aged 2-17 years with multiple sclerosis. The chain employs TRBV29-1 and TRBJ1-2; D possibly corresponds to TRBD1 (5 bases). In nucleotides, the CDR3 is TGCAGCGTTGAGAAGGGACCAGATGGCTACACCTTC. This encodes CSVEKGPDGYTF.